What follows is one T cell receptor beta chain and its context. Per the original data handling: Reference gene primers were amplified, and this amplification served to estimate nucleated cell counts. Clones were sequenced by immunoSEQ multiplex PCR, and TCRdb holds only the in-frame ones, with some missing. Clone size and V and J calls were adopted from that table, with D and trimming inferred from the DNA. The sample lists fewer than 100,000 clones, roughly nine tenths seen once, with under 20% in the top ten. This entry belongs to a study of blood T cell repertoires in COVID-19. Study-level information: Acute-phase and convalescent COVID-19 samples originated in the United States, Italy and Spain. Sample material is recorded as cDNA or gDNA derived from T cells, B-cell-depleted T cells, or PBMCs.

The CDR3 contains 16 residues. V was clipped by 1 base and J by 4 bases; unmatched bases: 7. CDR1 is SGHRS, CDR2 YFSETQ, per germline. The chain recombines TRBV5-1 with TRBJ2-3, with 9 bases lining up with TRBD2. The sample comprised peripheral blood. This TCR came from a man aged 80 or over in a cohort sampled during active COVID-19. CDR3 coding DNA: TGCGCCAGCAGCTTGCGGGCGGGGGGGCTGGCAGATACGCAGTATTTT. As protein: CASSLRAGGLADTQYF.